Detailed here is one T cell receptor (beta chain). This sample was taken from a study of CD4+ T cells in melanoma. Some clones are missing from TCRdb's copy, which holds only in-frame ones; the method was immunoSEQ multiplex PCR. Of around 100,000 clones in the sample, around 93% were seen once. The CDR3 has 14 amino acids. CDR1 is MNHEY and CDR2 is SMNVEV in the germline V gene (reference sequence). V lost 8 bases to trimming and J lost 10 bases, with 18 bases between them. The receptor was derived from a human donor with melanoma. The gene calls are TRBV27 and TRBJ1-6; D perhaps matches TRBD1 (6 bases). The sequenced sample consisted of peripheral blood. The CDR3 sequence: CASADGRTGSPLHF. The CDR3 DNA reads as TGTGCCAGCGCGGACGGACGAACAGGGTCACCCCTCCACTTT.